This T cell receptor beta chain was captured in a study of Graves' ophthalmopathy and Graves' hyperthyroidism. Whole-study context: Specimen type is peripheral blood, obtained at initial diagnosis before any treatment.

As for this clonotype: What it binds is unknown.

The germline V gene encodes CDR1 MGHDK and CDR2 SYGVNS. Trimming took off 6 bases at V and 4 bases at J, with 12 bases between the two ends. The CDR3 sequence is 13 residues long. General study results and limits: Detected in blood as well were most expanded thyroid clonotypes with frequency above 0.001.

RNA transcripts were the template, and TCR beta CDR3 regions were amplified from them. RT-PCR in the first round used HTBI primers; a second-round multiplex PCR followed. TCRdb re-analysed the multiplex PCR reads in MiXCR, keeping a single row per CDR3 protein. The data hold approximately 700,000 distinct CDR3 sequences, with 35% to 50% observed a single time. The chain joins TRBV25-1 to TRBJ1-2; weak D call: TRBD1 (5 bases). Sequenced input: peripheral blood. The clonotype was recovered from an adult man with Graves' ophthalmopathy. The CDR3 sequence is CASREAGAYGYTF. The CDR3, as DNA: TGTGCCAGCAGGGAAGCCGGGGCCTATGGCTACACCTTC.